This T cell receptor (beta chain) was sequenced for a study of T cell responses to AZD1222 COVID-19 vaccine (dated by TCRdb to the early 2020s). In the study overall: AZD1222 recipients with second doses at about 4 weeks or about 12 weeks were pooled, because spike-specific TCR depth and breadth did not differ between schedules. A total of just over 230 trial participants underwent TCR sequencing, of whom 200 to 220 received two doses of AZD1222 and approximately 25 received two doses of the MenACWY control vaccine. Trial participants were enrolled by age into 18-55, 56-69 and 70-plus year subgroups, with about 150, 28 and 57 TCR-sequenced participants respectively.

The CDR3 regions of human TCRbeta chains were analyzed by immunosequencing. Per the source publication's procedure: TCRs in the repertoires were matched against a reference library of SARS-CoV-2-specific TCRs that had been generated with the MIRA antigen-specificity platform. Breadth meant the fraction of unique TCRs that were SARS-CoV-2-associated, whereas depth meant the fraction of total T cells that were SARS-CoV-2-associated. Using the MIRA data, each spike-specific TCR was assigned both to the spike region to which the TCR was reactive and to a CD4 or CD8 class. Log10-transformed breadth and depth values were compared by one-way ANOVA with Sidak's multiple comparisons tests. TCRdb limited this immuneACCESS table to in-frame rearrangements with V and J called. A share of clones is missing; checked studies link under half to unresolved V genes, and the rest is unexplained. The V and J calls and the clone size are those of that table, but D and trimming were determined from the DNA. The sample table records about 190,000 clones; around 93% of these occur just once. Roughly 9.8% of the sample rests with the top ten.

The CDR3 contains 13 residues, cysteine and phenylalanine counted. Kept here is only the CDR3 DNA, which spans 39 bases and is read in frame from base 1. CDR1 KGHSH and CDR2 LQKENI were looked up in the germline V gene. V trim: 5 bases; J trim: 8 bases; unmatched bases: 6. This specimen's time point label, per the study, means: baseline before first vaccination. Vaccinee samples came from UK trials COV001 and COV002, including a single-blind randomized controlled phase 2/3 trial of AZD1222 (ChAdOx1 nCoV-19) in healthy adults. Trial participant PBMC samples were collected at day 0 and day 28 after the second dose for TCRbeta chain sequencing. Broad study findings and their caveats: No day 14 peak-response samples were available, so repertoires were characterized only after the peak T cell response. After two AZD1222 doses, spike-specific TCR breadth and depth were significantly higher than at day 0 and than in MenACWY recipients. Only five to seven AZD1222 recipients were SARS-CoV-2 seropositive at baseline, limiting conclusions about previously exposed vaccinees. Epitopes outside the regions mutated in the B.1.351 and B.1.1.7 variants were reportedly recognized by nearly half of the unique spike-specific TCRs. CD4 TCRs associated with the vaccine covered the entire spike protein, and the dominant responses were in regions 160-218 and 743-854. In the small 56-69-year group, the increase in depth fell short of significance, most likely because of low power. Participants were mostly white British and included more females than males, and it was suggested by the authors that clonal diversity may have been underestimated.

Remarks on this clone: The target of this receptor is not known. No base quality information exists; no much larger clone differs at one position.

The TCR sequence derives from an adult in good health. The rearranged segments are TRBV18 and TRBJ2-1, with 7 middle bases fitting TRBD1. The specimen was peripheral blood, collected on day 0 of AZD1222 vaccination. In nucleotides, the sequence is TGTGCCAGCTCAACGGACAGGATCTATGAGCAGTTCTTC. This is translated as CASSTDRIYEQFF.